These 20 T cell receptor beta chains share one sample of origin, sequenced in a study of T cell changes during pregnancy in multiple sclerosis. Measured with immunoSEQ multiplex PCR; TCRdb has only the in-frame clones, and not every one. The repertoire includes 70,000 to 85,000 clones, 92% of them detected once, and roughly 2.5% sits in the top ten. The sequenced sample was peripheral blood, obtained before pregnancy. The receptors shown here come from a female donor with multiple sclerosis, enrolled in a pregnancy study.

The V call is TRBV28, the J call TRBJ2-1, with 7 bases identical to TRBD1. Germline CDR1 MDHEN, CDR2 SYDVKM. V lost 5 bases, J lost 0 bases, and 10 bases stayed unmatched. The length of the CDR3 is 17 residues. Here the CDR3 reads CASSLGTAKSSYNEQFF. DNA of the CDR3: TGTGCCAGCAGTCTGGGGACAGCAAAAAGCTCCTACAATGAGCAGTTCTTC.

This clone was observed once. The V gene is TRBV28, the J gene TRBJ1-2; maybe TRBD1 (5 bases). This CDR3 is 14 amino acids long. The germline CDR1 and CDR2 sequences are MDHEN and SYDVKM. Trimming cost V 3 bases and J 6 bases, with 14 bases left between them. In nucleotides, the CDR3 is TGTGCCAGCAGTTTCGTGGGGCAGGGTAATGGCTACACCTTC. Residues: CASSFVGQGNGYTF.

The chain links TRBV4-2 to TRBJ2-7, with 7 bases identical to TRBD1. The CDR3 loop spans 17 amino acids. With 4 bases clipped from V and 3 bases from J, the junction kept 15 bases outside the gene matches. Germline V gene sequence: CDR1 LGHNA, CDR2 YNFKEQ. The CDR3 DNA sequence: TGTGCCAGCAGCCCTTTTGCGAGAACGGGACAGTTCTACGAGCAGTACTTC. This gives the protein CASSPFARTGQFYEQYF.

The chain couples TRBV7-2 to TRBJ2-3; 7 bases line up with TRBD1. Losses at the gene ends were 0 bases for V and 3 bases for J; bases not matched to a gene: 6. This CDR3 comprises 16 residues. Germline CDR1 reads SGHTA; CDR2 reads FQGNSA. DNA of the CDR3: TGTGCCAGCAGCTTAGCGACAGGGTGGGGGACAGATACGCAGTATTTT. It yields the protein CASSLATGWGTDTQYF.

This sequence joins TRBV6-5 and TRBJ1-4; a weak D match, TRBD1 (6 bases). With 8 bases removed from V and 5 bases from J, the gap between germline ends came to 15 bases. The germline V gene has CDR1 MNHEY and CDR2 SVGAGI. The CDR3 extends over 14 amino acids. CDR3 sequence: CASSQQGANEKLFF. Written as DNA, the CDR3 is TGTGCCAGCTCCCAACAGGGTGCCAATGAAAAACTGTTTTTT.

This clone has just one count. V is TRBV28 and J is TRBJ1-2, with a possible D match to TRBD1 (6 bases). This CDR3 is built from 18 residues. The germline CDR1 and CDR2 sequences are MDHEN and SYDVKM. Deletions cut 1 base from V and 4 bases from J, with 22 bases between. CDR3 sequence (DNA): TGTGCCAGCAGTTTATTCTCCGGCACAGGGTTGGGTGTCTATGGCTACACCTTC. This sequence encodes CASSLFSGTGLGVYGYTF.

The chain links TRBV15 to TRBJ1-1, with D tentatively TRBD1 (5 bases). The CDR3 is 14 amino acids. Trimming left V 0 bases short and J 5 bases short, with 10 bases between. Germline V CDR1 and CDR2: LNHNV, YYDKDF (reference sequence). The CDR3 is CATSRESGLTEAFF. The CDR3 DNA reads as TGTGCCACCAGCAGAGAGTCAGGGTTGACTGAAGCTTTCTTT. Full variable domain (remainder filled in from reference TRBV15 and TRBJ1-1): DAMVIQNPRYQVTQFGKPVTLSCSQTLNHNVMYWYQQKSSQAPKLLFHYYDKDFNNEADTPDNFQSRRPNTSFCFLDIRSPGLGDTAMYLCATSRESGLTEAFFGQGTRLTVV.

The chain is built from TRBV19 and TRBJ1-5; the match to TRBD1 covers 7 bases. V dropped 5 bases and J dropped 0; count of bases not matched to a gene: 4. The CDR3 length is 15 residues. Germline CDR1 reads LNHDA; CDR2 reads SQIVND (reference sequence). CDR3: CASSETGVSNQPQHF. The CDR3 DNA reads TGTGCCAGTAGTGAAACAGGGGTTAGCAATCAGCCCCAGCATTTT.

V and J are TRBV19 and TRBJ2-7; the match to TRBD2 covers 10 bases. This CDR3 is 15 amino acids long. The trim removed 3 bases at V and 1 base at J, leaving 3 bases unmatched. CDR1 is LNHDA, CDR2 SQIVND, per germline (reference sequence). For the CDR3, the DNA is TGTGCCAGTAGTATCCCGGGACTAGCGTCCTACGAGCAGTACTTC. It yields the protein CASSIPGLASYEQYF. The full variable domain, completed using reference TRBV19 and TRBJ2-7, is DGGITQSPKYLFRKEGQNVTLSCEQNLNHDAMYWYRQDPGQGLRLIYYSQIVNDFQKGDIAEGYSVSREKKESFPLTVTSAQKNPTAFYLCASSIPGLASYEQYFGPGTRLTVT.

The V and J genes are TRBV29-1 and TRBJ2-1; TRBD2 is a possible D gene (5 bases). The V gene's germline CDR1 is SQVTM and CDR2 ANQGSEA. Trimming took off 7 bases at V and 8 bases at J, with 9 bases between the two ends. The CDR3 totals 10 residues. In DNA, the CDR3 is TGCAGCGCGCGGCGGGATGAGCAGTTCTTC. The encoded protein is CSARRDEQFF.

This clone was counted a single time. V and J are TRBV29-1 and TRBJ1-5; 7 bases are a match to TRBD1. Germline V gene data show CDR1 as SQVTM and CDR2 as ANQGSEA. This CDR3 has 13 amino acids. The ends lost 4 bases at V and 3 bases at J; junction bases unmatched: 3. The CDR3 is CSVGGTANQPQHF. CDR3 nucleotide sequence: TGCAGCGTTGGAGGGACAGCCAATCAGCCCCAGCATTTT.

V gene TRBV19 combines with J gene TRBJ2-3, with TRBD1 matching over 9 bases. The CDR3 is 18 amino acids. V was pared by 6 bases and J by 1 base, with 14 bases of the junction left unmatched. The V gene's germline CDR1 is LNHDA and CDR2 SQIVND (reference sequence). CDR3: CASRDPGTGGKGTDTQYF. CDR3 bases: TGTGCCAGTAGAGACCCCGGTACAGGGGGCAAGGGCACAGATACGCAGTATTTT. Based on the CDR3 plus reference TRBV19 and TRBJ2-3, the full variable domain is DGGITQSPKYLFRKEGQNVTLSCEQNLNHDAMYWYRQDPGQGLRLIYYSQIVNDFQKGDIAEGYSVSREKKESFPLTVTSAQKNPTAFYLCASRDPGTGGKGTDTQYFGPGTRLTVL.

The chain carries TRBV7-9 and TRBJ1-2; possible D gene TRBD1, 6 bases. The CDR3 consists of 14 residues. CDR1 is SEHNR and CDR2 is FQNEAQ in the germline V gene (reference sequence). Trimming took off 4 bases at V and 3 bases at J, with 12 bases between the two ends. In DNA form, the CDR3 reads TGTGCCAGCAGCTCCGTGACAGGTCACTATGGCTACACCTTC. It codes for CASSSVTGHYGYTF.

The rearrangement joins TRBV4-2 to TRBJ2-3, with D unresolved. This CDR3 region has 17 residues. Trimming cost V 0 bases and J 0 bases, with 13 bases left between them. Germline V gene sequence: CDR1 LGHNA, CDR2 YNFKEQ. CDR3 residues: CASSQESALLSTDTQYF. CDR3 nucleotide sequence: TGTGCCAGCAGCCAAGAATCGGCACTACTTAGCACAGATACGCAGTATTTT.

This clone was seen more than once but under ten times. The rearrangement uses TRBV28 and TRBJ1-2; 7 positions agree with TRBD1. V shed 4 bases and J 8 bases; nucleotides not matched to a gene: 7. Germline CDR1 and CDR2: MDHEN and SYDVKM. This CDR3 region has 13 residues. DNA of the CDR3: TGTGCCAGCAGTTCAGGACAGGCCCGGGGCTACACCTTC. This translates into CASSSGQARGYTF.

Written as DNA, the CDR3 is TGTGCCATCAGGGATACTAGCGGCGGGCTGAATGAGCAGTTCTTC. Amino acids: CAIRDTSGGLNEQFF. The rearrangement joins TRBV10-3 to TRBJ2-1, with 8 bases lining up with TRBD2. Germline CDR1 is ENHRY and CDR2 is SYGVKD. Germline trimming cut 6 bases from V and 7 bases from J; bases unmatched to any gene: 11. CDR3 size: 15 residues.

The chain has TRBV28 and TRBJ2-7, with 12 bases that match TRBD2. Germline V gene lookup returns CDR1 MDHEN and CDR2 SYDVKM. The V gene end was trimmed by 5 bases and the J gene end by 3 bases; junction bases not matched to a gene: 5. The CDR3 is 15 residues long. The CDR3 loop reads CASSPGLAGIYEQYF. As DNA, the CDR3 is TGTGCCAGCAGTCCCGGACTAGCGGGGATCTACGAGCAGTACTTC.

V usage is TRBV29-1 and J usage is TRBJ1-1, with 9 bases fitting TRBD1. The CDR3 has 14 residues. Losses at the gene ends were 4 bases for V and 5 bases for J; bases not matched to a gene: 8. Looked up from germline, CDR1 is SQVTM and CDR2 is ANQGSEA. The CDR3 DNA sequence: TGCAGCGTTGTTGGCGGGACAGGGAGGACTGAAGCTTTCTTT. Translation: CSVVGGTGRTEAFF. Filled out from reference TRBV29-1 and TRBJ1-1, the complete variable domain reads SAVISQKPSRDICQRGTSLTIQCQVDSQVTMMFWYRQQPGQSLTLIATANQGSEATYESGFVIDKFPISRPNLTFSTLTVSNMSPEDSSIYLCSVVGGTGRTEAFFGQGTRLTVV.

The chain links TRBV5-4 to TRBJ2-7, with a tentative D call TRBD1 (5 bases). Germline V gene lookup returns CDR1 SGHNT and CDR2 YYREEE (reference sequence). V lost 7 bases to trimming and J lost 4 bases, with 15 bases between them. The CDR3 consists of 13 residues. The CDR3 coding sequence is TGTGCCAGCTGTTGGCAGGGCTCATACGAGCAGTACTTC. Protein: CASCWQGSYEQYF.

The gene calls are TRBV29-1 and TRBJ2-3, with a weak D call TRBD2 (5 bases). Germline-derived CDR1 and CDR2 are SQVTM and ANQGSEA. This CDR3 is built from 10 residues. V was cut by 7 bases and J by 9 bases, with 11 bases left in between. The CDR3 protein is CSASRETQYF. DNA of the CDR3: TGCAGCGCATCGAGGGAAACGCAGTATTTT.